This TCR beta chain appears in the sequencing data of a study of T-cell reconstitution after alpha-beta-depleted transplantation in children. Study-wide results and limits: As was reported, about two months after transplant, alpha-beta T cells came from several hundred expanded graft clones.

This clonotype has just a few counts. Its target is unknown. This sample's TCRbeta library carried unique molecular identifier barcodes. TCRdb redid the calling of the PCR reads with MiXCR, one entry per CDR3 protein. The table shows 300,000 or so distinct CDR3 sequences, with about a quarter occurring only once. V shed 5 bases and J shed 5 bases, with 11 bases lying between them. The CDR3 runs to 13 residues. Per the germline V gene, CDR1 is SGHRS and CDR2 is YFSETQ. This rearrangement joins TRBV5-1 to TRBJ2-1, with D hard to call. Sequenced here: PBMCs, mostly from graft donor cells, sampled 180 days after TCRalphabeta/CD19-depleted stem cell transplant. The receptor was derived from a male patient younger than 18 who had a stem cell transplant for acute lymphoblastic leukemia, so the T cells may come from the graft donor. CDR3: CASRDQLHNEQFF. The CDR3 bases are TGCGCCAGCAGGGACCAACTACACAATGAGCAGTTCTTC.